The 4 T cell receptor beta chains given below trace back to one sample, sequenced in a study of cytomegalovirus exposure and HLA in healthy donors. The PCR ran on 60 Vbeta and 13 Jbeta primers. Assay: immunoSEQ multiplex PCR; the TCRdb copy retains only in-frame clones and omits some. The sample contains roughly 99,000 clones, less than 85% of which appear only once. The sample consisted of PBMCs. Receptor source: a middle-aged woman in good health and CMV-seropositive.

Comment on this clone: Additional DNA sequences in this sample encode the identical CDR3. The chain has TRBV5-1 and TRBJ1-2; D call uncertain. Trimming removed 4 bases at V and 1 base at J, with 5 bases between. Germline values: CDR1 SGHRS, CDR2 YFSETQ. The CDR3 runs 12 residues. DNA of the CDR3: TGCGCCAGCAGCGCCGGTAACTATGGCTACACCTTC. It specifies CASSAGNYGYTF.

The chain is built from TRBV5-1 and TRBJ2-7, with 10 bases that match TRBD1. With 4 bases clipped from V and 7 bases from J, the junction kept 2 bases outside the gene matches. Germline V gene lookup returns CDR1 SGHRS and CDR2 YFSETQ. The CDR3 sequence is 12 residues long. The CDR3 nucleotides are TGCGCCAGCAGCGAGGGACAGGGGGAGCAGTACTTC. Residues: CASSEGQGEQYF.

V usage is TRBV7-8 and J usage is TRBJ1-5, with D maybe TRBD1 (6 bases). Trimming stripped 5 bases from V and 7 bases from J, with 12 bases between. Germline V gene data show CDR1 as SGHVS and CDR2 as FQNEAQ. There are 13 residues in the CDR3. The CDR3 loop is CASSTQTGQPQHF. The CDR3 DNA reads TGTGCCAGCAGCACCCAGACAGGCCAGCCCCAGCATTTT.

V is TRBV19 and J is TRBJ1-5; possibly TRBD1 for D (5 bases). The length of the CDR3 is 13 residues. V dropped 6 bases and J dropped 4 bases, with 10 bases sitting between them. Germline V gene data show CDR1 as LNHDA and CDR2 as SQIVND (reference sequence). The CDR3 nucleotides read TGTGCCAGTAGCCAGACAGAAAATCAGCCCCAGCATTTT. Residues: CASSQTENQPQHF.